These 5 T cell receptor beta chains were sequenced from one sample in a study of T cells in narcolepsy. The protocol was immunoSEQ multiplex PCR, while the TCRdb copy is restricted to in-frame clones and leaves out a portion. The sample lists around 30,000 clones, approximately 80% seen once, with 0.75% to 1% in the top ten. The sample was CD45RA- memory CD4+ T cells from PBMCs. The receptor source for this set is a human donor with narcolepsy.

V gene TRBV6-6 combines with J gene TRBJ2-7; D remains ambiguous. Germline V gene data show CDR1 as MNHNY and CDR2 as SVGAGI (reference sequence). V was clipped by 6 bases and J by 3 bases, with 9 bases between them. The CDR3 totals 12 residues. The CDR3 sequence: CASRHDRYEQYF. The CDR3 coding sequence is TGTGCCAGCAGACACGACCGCTACGAGCAGTACTTC.

The rearrangement links TRBV7-3 to TRBJ2-1; 7 nucleotides match TRBD1. V trimming: 2 bases; J trimming: 7 bases; junction bases outside the gene matches: 8. The CDR3 is 15 amino acids. Per germline, CDR1 SGHTA and CDR2 FQGTGA. CDR3: CASSLVTGPTNEQFF. In DNA, the CDR3 is TGTGCCAGCAGCTTAGTGACAGGGCCTACGAATGAGCAGTTCTTC.

This clone has only a few counts. V is TRBV29-1 and J is TRBJ2-5; D tentatively reads TRBD1 or TRBD2 (5 bases each). The ends were cut back, 4 bases at V and 5 bases at J, with 5 bases in the middle. The CDR3 consists of 10 residues. Per the germline V gene, CDR1 is SQVTM and CDR2 is ANQGSEA. The CDR3 DNA reads TGCAGCGTTGGGGGGGAGACCCAGTACTTC. It yields the protein CSVGGETQYF.

The J gene is TRBJ2-3, the V gene TRBV11-2; weak D call: TRBD1 (6 bases). CDR3 length: 14 amino acids. Looked up from germline, CDR1 is SGHAT and CDR2 is FQNNGV. The ends were cut back, 2 bases at V and 2 bases at J, with 8 bases in the middle. CDR3 amino acids: CASSLWGPTDTQYF. In DNA form, the CDR3 reads TGTGCCAGCAGCTTATGGGGGCCCACAGATACGCAGTATTTT.

This clone came up once. The chain carries TRBV27 and TRBJ2-6; no firm D call. CDR1 and CDR2 from the germline V gene are MNHEY and SMNVEV (reference sequence). V lost 4 bases, J lost 4 bases, and 8 bases lay in between. CDR3 length: 14 amino acids. Here the CDR3 DNA reads TGTGCCAGCAGTTCACTCAGCGGGGCCAACGTCCTGACTTTC. Amino acids: CASSSLSGANVLTF.